This TCR beta chain is drawn from a study of response to subunit inactivated influenza vaccine. Regarding the study as a whole: Few new T cells, the authors suggested, are recruited by each seasonal influenza vaccination.

This CDR3 spans 13 amino acids. CDR1 and CDR2 from the germline V gene are MDHEN and SYDVKM. V lost 1 base and J lost 8, with 11 bases in between. Of note for this clonotype: Its antigen is currently unknown.

TCRdb reanalysed the RT-PCR reads using MiXCR and keeps one entry per CDR3 protein. This table has around 850,000 distinct CDR3 sequences, about a fifth appearing once. Sequenced material: PBMCs from blood, taken 4 to 6 days after vaccination. The clonotype originates from a man aged 45-65 years who received an inactivated influenza vaccine. The chain couples TRBV28 to TRBJ2-5; possible D gene TRBD2, 6 bases. The CDR3 here is CASSLLQAGTQYF. The CDR3 DNA is TGTGCCAGCAGTTTATTGCAGGCGGGAACCCAGTACTTC.